The rows below give T cell receptor beta chains drawn from one sample of a study of metastatic and nonmetastatic thyroid tumors. TCRdb re-clonotyped the PCR reads through MiXCR. Found here are about 11,000 clones, approximately 31% of them singletons; the top ten hold about 16%. The sample consisted of tumor tissue. The receptors were sampled from a female donor with papillary thyroid cancer or a benign thyroid nodule (not recorded which). Some clones in this sample may be carry-over from other donors' samples. The CDR3 runs from the conserved cysteine through the conserved F or W. Clone size is not always given. Where it is, it says once, few, many or a class for expanded clones.

abundance: many; v_gene: TRBV9; j_gene: TRBJ2-7; CDR3aa: CASSVVAGGSEQYF
abundance: medium-sized; v_gene: TRBV19; j_gene: TRBJ2-1; CDR3aa: CASSMGVAGNLNEQFF
abundance: NA; v_gene: TRBV12-3/TRBV12-4; j_gene: TRBJ2-5; CDR3aa: CASSLRFRGRETQYF
abundance: NA; v_gene: TRBV4-1; j_gene: TRBJ2-2; CDR3aa: CASSQSGRNTGELFF
abundance: NA; v_gene: TRBV24-1; j_gene: TRBJ2-5; CDR3aa: CATSDPLVQWEETQYF
abundance: few; v_gene: TRBV6-1; j_gene: TRBJ1-2; CDR3aa: CASSEDRGRLWGYTF
abundance: NA; v_gene: TRBV28; j_gene: TRBJ2-7; CDR3aa: CASSFGDEQYF
abundance: NA; v_gene: TRBV6-2/TRBV6-3; j_gene: TRBJ2-6; CDR3aa: CASSYSDAGANVLTF
abundance: NA; v_gene: TRBV2; j_gene: TRBJ2-1; CDR3aa: CASSPGRGYNEQFF
abundance: NA; v_gene: TRBV20-1; j_gene: TRBJ2-3; CDR3aa: CSARQSLGSVDTQYF
abundance: NA; v_gene: TRBV4-1; j_gene: TRBJ1-6; CDR3aa: CASSLTQSSYNSPLHF
abundance: medium-sized; v_gene: TRBV6-4; j_gene: TRBJ1-6; CDR3aa: CASRAAANSPLHF
abundance: many; v_gene: TRBV19; j_gene: TRBJ1-6; CDR3aa: CASKLGGGSPLHF
abundance: few; v_gene: TRBV6-6; j_gene: TRBJ1-1; CDR3aa: CASSYVQATPSFF
abundance: many; v_gene: TRBV11-2; j_gene: TRBJ2-1; CDR3aa: CASSRDSSGIWVYEQFF
abundance: NA; v_gene: TRBV20-1; j_gene: TRBJ2-7; CDR3aa: CSARRDYPSASYEQYF
abundance: NA; v_gene: TRBV2; j_gene: TRBJ2-5; CDR3aa: CASSGWETQYF